The 26 T cell receptor beta chains listed next were all sequenced from one sample in a study of blood T cell repertoires in COVID-19. Sequenced by immunoSEQ multiplex PCR; TCRdb stores in-frame clones only, minus some. The sample carries 120,000 or so clones, about 88% recorded once. Sequencing was performed on peripheral blood. These receptors were taken from a human donor in a cohort sampled during active COVID-19.

The V and J genes are TRBV4-1 and TRBJ2-1, with TRBD2 as a possible D gene (5 bases). The V end lost 1 base, the J end lost 7 bases, and 5 bases lay between the germline ends. CDR1 and CDR2 from the germline V gene are MGHRA and YSYEKL. The CDR3 consists of 12 residues. CDR3 amino acids: CASSQGGNEQFF. CDR3 bases: TGCGCCAGCAGCCAAGGCGGGAATGAGCAGTTCTTC.

This clone was counted a single time. V usage is TRBV7-6 and J usage is TRBJ2-2, with 12 bases identical to TRBD2. Losses at the gene ends were 1 base for V and 1 base for J; bases not matched to a gene: 7. The CDR3 extends over 19 amino acids. Looked up from germline, CDR1 is SGHVS and CDR2 is FNYEAQ. The chain's CDR3 is CASSLGLAGGIENTGELFF. Here the CDR3 DNA reads TGTGCCAGCAGCTTAGGTCTAGCGGGAGGGATCGAGAACACCGGGGAGCTGTTTTTT.

This chain joins TRBV18 and TRBJ1-2, with D possibly being TRBD1 (5 bases). The CDR3 runs 16 residues. Germline lookup yields CDR1 KGHSH and CDR2 LQKENI. The germline V and J ends were trimmed by 3 bases and 6 bases, with 20 bases remaining between them. CDR3 amino acids: CASSPKPYTGRNGYTF. For the CDR3, the DNA is TGTGCCAGCTCACCCAAACCCTACACAGGTCGGAATGGCTACACCTTC.

V gene TRBV5-6 combines with J gene TRBJ2-5, with D tentatively TRBD2 (6 bases). This CDR3 has 13 amino acids. The germline V gene has CDR1 SGHDT and CDR2 YYEEEE. V gave up 0 bases and J gave up 4 bases, with 7 bases separating them. The CDR3 loop is CASSLGGIETQYF. The CDR3 DNA is TGTGCCAGCAGCTTGGGCGGGATAGAGACCCAGTACTTC.

V and J are TRBV4-1 and TRBJ2-3; possible D gene TRBD1, 6 bases. V lost 1 base and J 5 bases, leaving 13 bases between the germline ends. Germline V gives CDR1 MGHRA, CDR2 YSYEKL. The CDR3 loop spans 15 amino acids. CDR3 DNA sequence: TGCGCCAGCAGCCAAGTTCGGCAGGGGCTAGATACGCAGTATTTT. It yields the protein CASSQVRQGLDTQYF.

This clone was counted a few times. V usage is TRBV6-1 and J usage is TRBJ1-2, with a tentative D call TRBD1 (6 bases). Per germline, CDR1 MNHNS and CDR2 SASEGT. V dropped 2 bases and J dropped 4 bases, with 11 bases sitting between them. CDR3 length equals 14 residues. CDR3 DNA sequence: TGTGCCAGCAGTGAAATAGGCAGGGGCTATGGCTACACCTTC. Protein sequence: CASSEIGRGYGYTF.

The rearrangement joins TRBV5-5 to TRBJ1-2, with D perhaps TRBD1 (6 bases). V lost 4 bases, J lost 4 bases, and 17 bases lay in between. CDR3 length equals 15 residues. Germline V gives CDR1 SGHKS, CDR2 YYEKEE (reference sequence). The CDR3 spells CASSRYGGEGYGYTF. The CDR3 nucleotides read TGTGCCAGCAGCCGCTATGGGGGCGAGGGCTATGGCTACACCTTC.

This chain connects TRBV28 to TRBJ2-3; D gene uncertain. The CDR3 loop spans 11 amino acids. Trimming took 3 bases from V and 6 from J, leaving 4 bases between them. CDR1 is MDHEN and CDR2 is SYDVKM in the germline V gene. The CDR3 reads CASSFRDTQYF. The CDR3 bases are TGTGCCAGCAGTTTCAGGGATACGCAGTATTTT. The whole variable domain, filled in from reference TRBV28 and TRBJ2-3, reads DVKVTQSSRYLVKRTGEKVFLECVQDMDHENMFWYRQDPGLGLRLIYFSYDVKMKEKGDIPEGYSVSREKKERFSLILESASTNQTSMYLCASSFRDTQYFGPGTRLTVL.

J is TRBJ1-2 and V is TRBV29-1, with no clear D. The CDR3 covers 13 residues. V was shortened by 0 bases and J by 6 bases, with 11 bases between the two germline ends. CDR1 and CDR2 (germline): SQVTM, ANQGSEA. The CDR3 DNA reads TGCAGCGTTGAAGATCCCATAGCGGATGGCTACACCTTC. Translated, it gives CSVEDPIADGYTF.

The genes are TRBV2 and TRBJ1-4; D is unclear. CDR3 length: 12 amino acids. Trimming took 7 bases from V and 7 from J, leaving 10 bases between them. Germline V gene lookup returns CDR1 SNHLY and CDR2 FYNNEI. In nucleotides, the CDR3 is TGTGCCAGCAACGAGGGTGCTGAAAAACTGTTTTTT. The encoded protein is CASNEGAEKLFF.

The chain recombines TRBV5-1 with TRBJ2-2; 9 nucleotides agree with TRBD2. This CDR3 spans 17 amino acids. The V and J ends lost 0 bases and 6 bases, in that order; junction bases with no gene match: 9. The germline V gene encodes CDR1 SGHRS and CDR2 YFSETQ. The CDR3 DNA is TGCGCCAGCAGCTTGGCCGTAGCGGGGGCCTGGGCCGGGGAGCTGTTTTTT. It is translated as CASSLAVAGAWAGELFF.

The chain carries TRBV29-1 and TRBJ2-1; 8 bases fit TRBD1. From germline, CDR1 is SQVTM and CDR2 ANQGSEA. This CDR3 comprises 14 residues. V trimming: 1 base; J trimming: 2 bases; junction bases outside the gene matches: 1. The chain's CDR3 is CSVEVDRAYNEQFF. The CDR3 region has the DNA TGCAGCGTTGAAGTGGACAGGGCCTACAATGAGCAGTTCTTC.

The CDR3 protein is CASSSTGTGNEQFF. The CDR3 nucleotides are TGTGCCAGCTCAAGCACCGGGACAGGCAATGAGCAGTTCTTC. The chain is built from TRBV18 and TRBJ2-1, with 8 bases lining up with TRBD1. Germline V gene lookup returns CDR1 KGHSH and CDR2 LQKENI. The CDR3 length is 14 residues. The V and J ends lost 5 bases and 6 bases, in that order; junction bases with no gene match: 6.

The chain combines TRBV11-2 with TRBJ2-7; 8 bases fit TRBD1. The CDR3 is 14 amino acids. J lost 5 bases, V lost 6 bases, and 9 bases had no gene match. CDR1 and CDR2 (germline): SGHAT, FQNNGV. The DNA of the CDR3 is TGTGCCAGCAGACAGACAGGGGTTGGGGACGAGCAGTACTTC. Translated, it gives CASRQTGVGDEQYF.

This clone appeared a few times. This rearrangement joins TRBV2 to TRBJ2-7, with 12 bases fitting TRBD2. The CDR3 totals 17 residues. J was trimmed by 5 bases and V by 6 bases; bases with no gene match: 14. The V gene's germline CDR1 is SNHLY and CDR2 FYNNEI. CDR3: CASSLHPSGGAPDEQYF. CDR3 coding DNA: TGTGCCAGCAGCCTGCACCCTAGCGGGGGGGCCCCGGACGAGCAGTACTTC. The complete variable domain, with remaining parts taken from reference TRBV2 and TRBJ2-7, reads EPEVTQTPSHQVTQMGQEVILRCVPISNHLYFYWYRQILGQKVEFLVSFYNNEISEKSEIFDDQFSVERPDGSNFTLKIRSTKLEDSAMYFCASSLHPSGGAPDEQYFGPGTRLTVT.

This rearrangement joins TRBV10-3 to TRBJ2-1, with TRBD2 identical over 12 bases. CDR3 length equals 14 residues. The J segment lost 8 bases and the V segment lost 5 bases, leaving 4 bases of the junction unmatched. Per germline, CDR1 ENHRY and CDR2 SYGVKD. This CDR3 is CAISSSGGVDEQFF. CDR3 sequence (DNA): TGTGCCATCAGTTCTAGCGGGGGGGTCGATGAGCAGTTCTTC.

The rearrangement joins TRBV4-1 to TRBJ2-7, with 7 bases matching TRBD2. Trimming cost V 4 bases and J 3 bases; bases outside gene matches: 9. CDR1 and CDR2 from the germline V gene are MGHRA and YSYEKL. CDR3 length: 15 residues. For the CDR3, the DNA is TGCGCCAGCAGCCCGAGCGGGACGGCTCGCTACGAGCAGTACTTC. Protein sequence: CASSPSGTARYEQYF.

The chain links TRBV2 to TRBJ2-5; TRBD2 matches 9 bases. The CDR3 covers 14 residues. V lost 3 bases, J lost 9 bases, and 8 bases stayed unmatched. Germline CDR1 reads SNHLY; CDR2 reads FYNNEI. This CDR3 is CASSDTSGRMAQYF. CDR3 DNA sequence: TGTGCCAGCAGTGACACTAGCGGGCGCATGGCCCAGTACTTC. The whole variable domain, remainder taken from reference TRBV2 and TRBJ2-5, is EPEVTQTPSHQVTQMGQEVILRCVPISNHLYFYWYRQILGQKVEFLVSFYNNEISEKSEIFDDQFSVERPDGSNFTLKIRSTKLEDSAMYFCASSDTSGRMAQYFGPGTRLLVL.

The chain links TRBV25-1 to TRBJ2-7; TRBD2 aligns across 7 bases. There are 13 residues in the CDR3. Germline assignment: CDR1 MGHDK and CDR2 SYGVNS. V gave up 7 bases and J gave up 2 bases; unmatched junction bases: 5. The CDR3 protein is CASTSLAAYEQYF. CDR3 DNA sequence: TGTGCCAGCACGTCCCTAGCGGCCTACGAGCAGTACTTC.

The V call is TRBV18, the J call TRBJ1-1; TRBD1 agrees at 9 bases. V shed 5 bases, J shed 12 bases, and the junction held 13 bases outside the gene matches. In germline, CDR1 is KGHSH, CDR2 LQKENI. The CDR3 loop spans 14 amino acids. CDR3 amino acids: CASSSMTEQGASFF. CDR3 in DNA: TGTGCCAGCTCATCAATGACCGAACAGGGGGCGTCTTTCTTT.

J is TRBJ2-2 and V is TRBV7-6; the D gene is possibly TRBD1 (6 bases). V was trimmed by 6 bases and J by 1 base, leaving 18 bases between them. Germline V gene lookup returns CDR1 SGHVS and CDR2 FNYEAQ. The CDR3 is 17 amino acids. The CDR3 nucleotides are TGTGCCAGCAGTCGAAATCCTGGGGGCGGGAACACCGGGGAGCTGTTTTTT. Its protein is CASSRNPGGGNTGELFF. The full variable domain, its missing parts supplied by reference TRBV7-6 and TRBJ2-2, is GAGVSQSPRYKVTKRGQDVALRCDPISGHVSLYWYRQALGQGPEFLTYFNYEAQQDKSGLPNDRFSAERPEGSISTLTIQRTEQRDSAMYRCASSRNPGGGNTGELFFGEGSRLTVL.

The chain recombines TRBV14 with TRBJ2-7; 7 bases map to TRBD1. Germline V gene data show CDR1 as SGHDN and CDR2 as FVKESK. This CDR3 spans 15 amino acids. The trim removed 4 bases at V and 0 bases at J, leaving 6 bases unmatched. The CDR3 DNA sequence: TGTGCCAGCAGCCCTCCCGGGACAGCCTCCTACGAGCAGTACTTC. It codes for CASSPPGTASYEQYF.

This chain connects TRBV6-5 to TRBJ2-5; 7 bases align to TRBD1. The CDR3 runs to 15 residues. V shed 5 bases and J 2 bases; nucleotides not matched to a gene: 8. Germline V lookup: CDR1 MNHEY, CDR2 SVGAGI. In DNA, the CDR3 is TGTGCCAGCAGTAGAACTCCCAGGGGGCAAGAGACCCAGTACTTC. Protein sequence: CASSRTPRGQETQYF.

CDR3 nucleotides: TGTGCCACCAGCGACCGGGACAGGGTACAGCCGAGTGGCTACACCTTC. It yields the protein CATSDRDRVQPSGYTF. The chain is built from TRBV15 and TRBJ1-2; 9 bases match TRBD1. Looked up from germline, CDR1 is LNHNV and CDR2 is YYDKDF (reference sequence). This CDR3 contains 16 residues. The J segment lost 7 bases and the V segment lost 5 bases, leaving 14 bases of the junction unmatched.

Note on this clone: Compared with germline, one end of the junction differs, possibly owing to a read error. The chain carries TRBV7-7 and TRBJ2-5; D is possibly TRBD1 (6 bases). CDR1 and CDR2 from the germline V gene are SSHAT and FNYEAQ (reference sequence). The CDR3 covers 18 residues. CDR3 DNA: TGTGCTAGCAGCTCCTTGGACAGCTCCCTTAATAGCCAAGAGACCCAGTACTTC. It is translated as CASSSLDSSLNSQETQYF.

The rearrangement links TRBV27 to TRBJ1-5; D is unresolved. Deletions cut 6 bases from V and 3 bases from J, with 9 bases between. From germline, CDR1 is MNHEY and CDR2 SMNVEV (reference sequence). The CDR3 is 13 amino acids. For the CDR3, the DNA is TGTGCCAGCAGCAGCCAGGTCAATCAGCCCCAGCATTTT. Protein: CASSSQVNQPQHF.